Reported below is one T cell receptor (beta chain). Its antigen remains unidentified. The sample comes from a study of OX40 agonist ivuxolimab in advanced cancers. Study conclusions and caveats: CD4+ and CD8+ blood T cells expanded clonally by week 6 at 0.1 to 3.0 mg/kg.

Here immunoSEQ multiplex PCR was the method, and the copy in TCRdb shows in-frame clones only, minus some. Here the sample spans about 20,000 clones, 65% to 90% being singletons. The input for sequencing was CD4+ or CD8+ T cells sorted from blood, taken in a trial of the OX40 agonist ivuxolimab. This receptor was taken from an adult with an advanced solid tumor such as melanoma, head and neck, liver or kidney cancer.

In DNA form, the CDR3 reads TGTGCCAGTAAGGTTCAGGGGTGGGATGAGCAGTTCTTC. The encoded protein is CASKVQGWDEQFF. J is TRBJ2-1 and V is TRBV19, with D perhaps TRBD1 (6 bases). The CDR3 sequence is 13 residues long. Germline V lookup: CDR1 LNHDA, CDR2 SQIVND (reference sequence). Trimming removed 7 bases from V and 8 bases from J, with 15 bases in between.